Presented here are 32 T cell receptor beta chains from one specimen sequenced in a study of beta chain features in type 1 diabetes. Of the isolated RNA, all was reverse transcribed, and so the sequenced material was expressed TCRB transcripts. Assay used: immunoSEQ multiplex PCR; TCRdb lists only in-frame clones, some missing. This table has 900,000 or so clones, 15% to 20% appearing once. Material: naive CD4+ T cells from blood. These receptors were obtained from a woman under 30 in good health.

There are a few counts of this clone. The chain combines TRBV6-5 with TRBJ2-1; a possible D gene is TRBD2 (7 bases). CDR3 length equals 15 residues. The V gene lost 5 bases and the J gene lost 9 bases, with 20 bases spanning the gap. Germline V gene lookup returns CDR1 MNHEY and CDR2 SVGAGI. The CDR3 region has the DNA TGTGCCAGCAGTCAGGGGACTACGCTGCATCGTGAGCAGTTCTTC. Its protein is CASSQGTTLHREQFF.

This clone has only a few counts. CDR3 in DNA: TGCGCCAGCAGCCGGACCATAGCAGCCCGCACAGATACGCAGTATTTT. This encodes CASSRTIAARTDTQYF. This chain connects TRBV4-1 to TRBJ2-3, with unresolved D. Germline assignment: CDR1 MGHRA and CDR2 YSYEKL. V gave up 4 bases and J gave up 1 base, with 15 bases separating them. The CDR3 covers 16 residues.

This clone was counted between two and nine times. V usage is TRBV5-1 and J usage is TRBJ2-7; possible D gene TRBD1, 5 bases. The CDR3 loop spans 15 amino acids. CDR1 and CDR2 (germline): SGHRS, YFSETQ. The V gene lost 3 bases and the J gene lost 3 bases, with 16 bases spanning the gap. The CDR3 nucleotides are TGCGCCAGCAGCTCCGAGAGACAGTGGGACTACGAGCAGTACTTC. This sequence encodes CASSSERQWDYEQYF.

This clone was observed a few times. V usage is TRBV18 and J usage is TRBJ1-4, with TRBD1 as a possible D gene (5 bases). The germline V gene has CDR1 KGHSH and CDR2 LQKENI. This CDR3 contains 16 residues. Trimming cost V 2 bases and J 3 bases, with 13 bases left between them. CDR3 sequence (DNA): TGTGCCAGCTCACCAAGAGGGGCCAGGGCTAATGAAAAACTGTTTTTT. Amino acid sequence: CASSPRGARANEKLFF.

The V call is TRBV5-6, the J call TRBJ2-3; D may correspond to TRBD1 or TRBD2 (5 bases each). Trimming took 2 bases from V and 0 from J, leaving 7 bases between them. The CDR3 contains 14 residues. Germline V lookup: CDR1 SGHDT, CDR2 YYEEEE. The CDR3 is CASSFGASTDTQYF. The CDR3 DNA sequence: TGTGCCAGCAGCTTCGGGGCAAGCACAGATACGCAGTATTTT.

The chain carries TRBV5-5 and TRBJ2-5; D may be TRBD1 (6 bases). The CDR3 sequence is 13 residues long. V was cut by 2 bases and J by 5 bases, with 10 bases left in between. Germline CDR1 and CDR2: SGHKS and YYEKEE (reference sequence). CDR3 protein: CASSLQGRETQYF. The DNA of the CDR3 is TGTGCCAGCAGCTTACAGGGACGGGAGACCCAGTACTTC.

This clone was observed a few times. The genes are TRBV10-3 and TRBJ1-5; possible D gene TRBD1, 5 bases. The CDR3 is 15 amino acids. Trimming stripped 2 bases from V and 2 bases from J, with 10 bases between. Germline V gene sequence: CDR1 ENHRY, CDR2 SYGVKD. The CDR3 here is CAISEGARGNQPQHF. Written as DNA, the CDR3 is TGTGCCATCAGTGAGGGGGCTAGGGGCAATCAGCCCCAGCATTTT.

Comments on this clone: Other DNA sequences in this specimen translate into the identical CDR3. The chain has TRBV28 and TRBJ2-3; D call uncertain. The germline V gene encodes CDR1 MDHEN and CDR2 SYDVKM. This CDR3 comprises 12 residues. The V gene lost 6 bases and the J gene lost 0 bases, with 4 bases spanning the gap. The DNA of the CDR3 is TGTGCCAGCAGAACTAGCACAGATACGCAGTATTTT. Translating gives CASRTSTDTQYF.

This clone occurred a few times. V gene TRBV2 combines with J gene TRBJ2-3; D ambiguous. V was cut by 3 bases and J by 6 bases, with 16 bases left in between. The CDR3 length is 15 residues. CDR1 is SNHLY and CDR2 is FYNNEI in the germline V gene. The CDR3 region is CASSERPTISDTQYF. CDR3 nucleotides: TGTGCCAGCAGTGAGAGGCCTACAATCTCGGATACGCAGTATTTT.

The V call is TRBV4-3, the J call TRBJ2-3, with D possibly matching TRBD2 (5 bases). Per germline, CDR1 LGHNA and CDR2 YSLEER. The CDR3 loop spans 17 amino acids. V lost 0 bases, J lost 2 bases, and 15 bases lay in between. The CDR3 DNA reads as TGCGCCAGCAGCCAAGATTGGTGGCGGGCCCACACAGATACGCAGTATTTT. Amino acid sequence: CASSQDWWRAHTDTQYF.

This clone was seen only a few times. The CDR3 loop reads CATSRDSITDTQYF. DNA of the CDR3: TGTGCCACCAGCAGAGATTCCATTACAGATACGCAGTATTTT. The chain uses TRBV15 and TRBJ2-3; D call uncertain. V was shortened by 0 bases and J by 3 bases, with 7 bases between the two germline ends. Germline CDR1 reads LNHNV; CDR2 reads YYDKDF (reference sequence). The CDR3 length is 14 residues.

Notes on this clone: Other DNA sequences from this sample encode an identical CDR3 as well. V and J are TRBV7-9 and TRBJ2-6; D may be TRBD1 or TRBD2 (6 bases each). Germline assignment: CDR1 SEHNR and CDR2 FQNEAQ (reference sequence). The CDR3 is made up of 15 amino acids. V lost 5 bases, J lost 2 bases, and 10 bases lay in between. CDR3 amino acids: CASSIGGPGANVLTF. CDR3 nucleotide sequence: TGTGCCAGCAGCATTGGGGGGCCTGGGGCCAACGTCCTGACTTTC.

The chain uses TRBV4-1 and TRBJ2-3, with TRBD2 matching 10 bases. In germline, CDR1 is MGHRA, CDR2 YSYEKL. With 0 bases clipped from V and 3 bases from J, the junction kept 9 bases outside the gene matches. The CDR3 contains 18 residues. CDR3 sequence (DNA): TGCGCCAGCAGCCAAGAAAAGAGGGCTAGCGGGAGTACAGATACGCAGTATTTT. This gives the protein CASSQEKRASGSTDTQYF.

V and J are TRBV7-3 and TRBJ1-2; maybe TRBD1 (5 bases). Trimming shortened V by 1 base and J by 6 bases, and 15 bases separated the two germline ends. Per the germline V gene, CDR1 is SGHTA and CDR2 is FQGTGA. The CDR3 extends over 15 amino acids. The CDR3 DNA reads as TGTGCCAGCAGCTTAATGGCAGGGTTGGCGGATGGCTACACCTTC. Residues: CASSLMAGLADGYTF. Complete variable domain (other parts from reference TRBV7-3 and TRBJ1-2): GAGVSQTPSNKVTEKGKYVELRCDPISGHTALYWYRQSLGQGPEFLIYFQGTGAADDSGLPNDRFFAVRPEGSVSTLKIQRTERGDSAVYLCASSLMAGLADGYTFGSGTRLTVV.

The table lists this clone with a few counts. J is TRBJ2-3 and V is TRBV7-2; D is unclear. Trimming removed 5 bases at V and 0 bases at J, with 12 bases between. The CDR3 sequence is 15 residues long. The germline V gene has CDR1 SGHTA and CDR2 FQGNSA. The CDR3 DNA reads TGTGCCAGCAGCAACACCGGGCGCAGCACAGATACGCAGTATTTT. Its translation: CASSNTGRSTDTQYF.

The genes are TRBV5-1 and TRBJ1-2; the D gene is possibly TRBD1 (6 bases). The CDR3 has 17 residues. Per the germline V gene, CDR1 is SGHRS and CDR2 is YFSETQ. V gave up 0 bases and J gave up 4 bases, with 19 bases separating them. The CDR3 region has the DNA TGCGCCAGCAGCTTGGCACAGGGCGGACCACGCACCTATGGCTACACCTTC. As protein: CASSLAQGGPRTYGYTF. The entire variable domain, with the rest obtained from reference TRBV5-1 and TRBJ1-2, is as follows: KAGVTQTPRYLIKTRGQQVTLSCSPISGHRSVSWYQQTPGQGLQFLFEYFSETQRNKGNFPGRFSGRQFSNSRSEMNVSTLELGDSALYLCASSLAQGGPRTYGYTFGSGTRLTVV.

V and J are TRBV7-9 and TRBJ1-1; D remains unclear. Germline assignment: CDR1 SEHNR and CDR2 FQNEAQ (reference sequence). This CDR3 comprises 11 residues. Trimming cost V 5 bases and J 3 bases, with 4 bases left between them. This chain's CDR3 is CASSPDTEAFF. CDR3 in DNA: TGTGCCAGCAGCCCGGACACTGAAGCTTTCTTT.

This clone was recorded many times. The genes are TRBV21-1 and TRBJ2-6; the DNA was not compared with TRBD2, the D call given in the table. TRBV21-1 is described as a pseudogene. The CDR3 is made up of 17 amino acids. The CDR3 sequence: CASTPGLRISGANVLTF. For the CDR3, the DNA is TGTGCCAGCACTCCGGGACTGAGGATCTCTGGGGCCAACGTCCTGACTTTC.

V gene TRBV27 combines with J gene TRBJ1-5; no reliable D call. CDR1 is MNHEY and CDR2 is SMNVEV in the germline V gene (reference sequence). CDR3 length: 15 residues. The V and J ends lost 2 bases and 1 base respectively, with 9 bases between them. The CDR3 DNA follows: TGTGCCAGCAGTTTACTTGCAATAAGCAATCAGCCCCAGCATTTT. As protein: CASSLLAISNQPQHF.

The V and J genes are TRBV11-2 and TRBJ2-5, with 7 bases identical to TRBD1. Looked up from germline, CDR1 is SGHAT and CDR2 is FQNNGV. The CDR3 runs to 14 residues. V dropped 1 base and J dropped 3; count of bases not matched to a gene: 2. CDR3 sequence reads: CASSLGDRKETQYF. For the CDR3, the DNA is TGTGCCAGCAGCTTAGGGGACAGAAAAGAGACCCAGTACTTC.

In this sample, this clone turned up a few times. The V and J genes are TRBV6-1 and TRBJ2-1; D might be TRBD1 (5 bases). There are 13 residues in the CDR3. Trimming shortened V by 10 bases and J by 0 bases, and 10 bases separated the two germline ends. Germline V gene data show CDR1 as MNHNS and CDR2 as SASEGT. CDR3 nucleotide sequence: TGTGCCATACAGGACAACTCCTACAATGAGCAGTTCTTC. It specifies CAIQDNSYNEQFF.

This chain connects TRBV4-3 to TRBJ1-5; TRBD1 is a possible D gene (6 bases). Germline V gene sequence: CDR1 LGHNA, CDR2 YSLEER. The CDR3 spans 14 residues. The V end lost 3 bases, the J end lost 5 bases, and 11 bases lay between the germline ends. CDR3 coding DNA: TGCGCCAGCAGCCAGGTACAGGGCGATCAGCCCCAGCATTTT. Protein sequence: CASSQVQGDQPQHF.

In this sample, this clone turned up a few times. CDR3 residues: CASSIHTGTSLYNEQFF. CDR3 nucleotides: TGTGCCAGCAGCATCCATACCGGGACTAGCCTGTACAATGAGCAGTTCTTC. V is TRBV7-2 and J is TRBJ2-1; the match to TRBD2 covers 9 bases. Germline V gene sequence: CDR1 SGHTA, CDR2 FQGNSA. J gave up 4 bases and V 5 bases, and 12 bases lay outside the gene matches. The CDR3 length is 17 residues.

The chain combines TRBV10-3 with TRBJ2-1; D unclear. This CDR3 region has 12 residues. V gave up 4 bases and J gave up 3 bases, with 4 bases separating them. The germline V gene has CDR1 ENHRY and CDR2 SYGVKD. CDR3 loop: CAISADYNEQFF. CDR3 DNA: TGTGCCATCAGTGCGGACTACAATGAGCAGTTCTTC.

Points on this clone: The sample contains more than one DNA sequence encoding this CDR3. The V gene is TRBV7-2, the J gene TRBJ2-5; D might be TRBD1 (6 bases). This CDR3 spans 13 amino acids. V was clipped by 0 bases and J by 5 bases, with 7 bases between them. Germline CDR1 and CDR2: SGHTA and FQGNSA. CDR3 DNA: TGTGCCAGCAGCTTAGCAGGGGGTGAGACCCAGTACTTC. It specifies CASSLAGGETQYF.

This sequence joins TRBV9 and TRBJ2-1, with D hard to call. The CDR3 has 15 amino acids. V shed 3 bases and J shed 4 bases, with 14 bases lying between them. The germline gives CDR1 SGDLS, CDR2 YYNGEE. The CDR3 bases are TGTGCCAGCAGCGCTGACAAAGCCCTATACAATGAGCAGTTCTTC. Protein product: CASSADKALYNEQFF.

V gene TRBV5-6 combines with J gene TRBJ1-2, with a weak D call TRBD1 (5 bases). Germline lookup yields CDR1 SGHDT and CDR2 YYEEEE. The CDR3 is 13 amino acids. Deletions cut 7 bases from V and 0 bases from J, with 10 bases between. CDR3 sequence reads: CASRDLANYGYTF. As DNA, the CDR3 is TGTGCCAGCCGGGACCTAGCTAACTATGGCTACACCTTC.

To note about this clone: Other DNA sequences in this specimen translate into the identical CDR3. The chain recombines TRBV7-9 with TRBJ2-7, with a weak D call TRBD1 (6 bases). Germline V lookup: CDR1 SEHNR, CDR2 FQNEAQ (reference sequence). The CDR3 extends over 12 amino acids. Trimming left V 5 bases short and J 4 bases short, with 9 bases between. Written as DNA, the CDR3 is TGTGCCAGCAGCGCACAGGGATACGAGCAGTACTTC. As protein: CASSAQGYEQYF.

In its sample, this clone was seen a few times. The rearrangement uses TRBV5-1 and TRBJ1-1; D call uncertain. Germline V gene lookup returns CDR1 SGHRS and CDR2 YFSETQ. The CDR3 is 13 amino acids. V lost 4 bases, J lost 11 bases, and 18 bases lay in between. CDR3 amino acids: CASSPDINRLAFF. The CDR3, as DNA: TGCGCCAGCAGCCCAGACATCAATAGGCTGGCTTTCTTT.

Notes on this clone: Other DNA sequences in this specimen translate into the identical CDR3. The gene calls are TRBV7-2 and TRBJ2-7, with D perhaps TRBD1 or TRBD2 (6 bases each). The length of the CDR3 is 13 residues. The germline V gene encodes CDR1 SGHTA and CDR2 FQGNSA. Trimming removed 3 bases from V and 2 bases from J, with 8 bases in between. The CDR3 protein is CASSLGGPYEQYF. The CDR3, as DNA: TGTGCCAGCAGCTTGGGGGGCCCCTACGAGCAGTACTTC.

This clone occurred a few times. V is TRBV4-3 and J is TRBJ2-5, with a possible D match to TRBD1 (6 bases). With 2 bases removed from V and 9 bases from J, the gap between germline ends came to 22 bases. CDR1 and CDR2 (germline): LGHNA, YSLEER. This CDR3 comprises 16 residues. CDR3 amino acids: CASSQRRTDIPGPQYF. CDR3 sequence (DNA): TGCGCCAGCAGCCAACGCCGGACAGATATACCAGGCCCCCAGTACTTC.

J is TRBJ2-7 and V is TRBV28, with 9 nucleotides matching TRBD1. Trimming at V came to 10 bases and at J to 0 bases, leaving 10 bases not matched to a gene. CDR3 size: 15 residues. The V gene's germline CDR1 is MDHEN and CDR2 SYDVKM. The CDR3 DNA reads as TGTGCCACCGGCTACCCGGGACAGGGCTCCTACGAGCAGTACTTC. As protein: CATGYPGQGSYEQYF.